This T cell receptor (beta chain) was found in a study of shared clonotypes between healthy human individuals. Findings and limits, study-wide: Across subsets, estimated richness was generally greater for naive than for memory populations. Clonotypes shared by all four donors outscored non-shared clonotypes in generation probability.

Measured with immunoSEQ multiplex PCR; TCRdb has only the in-frame clones, and not every one. In the table there are approximately 710,000 clones, about nine tenths of which are singletons. With CCR7-negative CD45RA+ TemRA cells, CD45RO+ cells were combined in CD8 memory. For this clone: Its antigen remains unknown.

Source material: memory CD8+ T cells from PBMCs. Subset noted: CD45RO+ cells pooled with CCR7-negative TemRA cells. The clonotype originates from a man aged 18 to 29 in good health. Some clones in this sample may be carry-over from other donors' samples.

The DNA of the CDR3 is TGCGCCAGCAGCCCGGGGGTTGATACGGGGCCATCCTACGAGCAGTACTTC. As protein: CASSPGVDTGPSYEQYF. The chain joins TRBV4-3 to TRBJ2-7; D is perhaps TRBD2 (6 bases). The CDR3 consists of 17 residues. The germline gives CDR1 LGHNA, CDR2 YSLEER. Trimming shortened V by 4 bases and J by 1 base, and 20 bases separated the two germline ends.